The subject of this entry is one TCR beta chain. Per the study methods: Cell counts per sample came from amplifying reference gene primers. The assay was immunoSEQ multiplex PCR, and TCRdb's table has in-frame clones only and misses some. V, J and clone size are those of that table, while D and trimming were read from the DNA. The sample contains about 44,000 clones, roughly four fifths of which appear only once. The sample comes from a study of blood T cell repertoires in COVID-19. Study-wide background: Donors in the United States, Italy and Spain gave samples during acute or convalescent COVID-19. In each case, the material was cDNA or gDNA derived from T cells, B-cell-depleted T cells, or PBMCs.

V was shortened by 1 base and J by 4 bases, with 9 bases between the two germline ends. Germline V lookup: CDR1 MNHEY, CDR2 SVGEGT. This CDR3 has 14 amino acids. J is TRBJ2-3 and V is TRBV6-2 or TRBV6-3; maybe TRBD2 (5 bases). This clonotype was sampled from a human donor in a cohort sampled during active COVID-19. Sequencing used peripheral blood. CDR3 coding DNA: TGTGCCAGCAGTTACTTTGAGGGTGCAGATACGCAGTATTTT. Translating gives CASSYFEGADTQYF.